The rows below give T cell receptor beta chains drawn from one sample of a study of T-cell reconstitution after alpha-beta-depleted transplantation in children. TCRdb used MiXCR to reprocess the PCR reads, holding one entry per CDR3 protein. The table has 250,000 to 300,000 distinct CDR3 sequences, roughly 11% seen once; the top ten hold 23%. The sample was peripheral blood, taken 180 days after TCRalphabeta/CD19-depleted stem cell transplant. These receptors were taken from a male patient aged 2 to 9 who had a stem cell transplant for chronic granulomatous disease, so the T cells may come from the graft donor. Each CDR3 is given with its conserved first and last residue. D genes are given only for firm matches. The size entry is marked missing in some rows and otherwise reads once, few, many or a size class.

v_gene,j_gene,d_gene,abundance,CDR3aa,CDR3nt
TRBV11-1,TRBJ2-6,.,few,CASTTLVTVARSGANVLTF,TGTGCCAGCACCACCCTAGTCACGGTGGCTCGGTCTGGGGCCAACGTCCTGACTTTC
TRBV20-1,TRBJ2-3,.,many,CSAEKKTDTQYF,TGCAGTGCCGAAAAAAAAACAGATACGCAGTATTTT
TRBV28,TRBJ2-2,TRBD1,many,CASRRQGTGELFF,TGTGCCAGCAGGCGACAGGGGACCGGGGAGCTGTTTTTT
TRBV12-3/TRBV12-4,TRBJ2-6,.,many,CASRSGDSGANVLTF,TGTGCCAGCCGTTCGGGGGATTCTGGGGCCAACGTCCTGACTTTC
TRBV5-1,TRBJ1-6,.,many,CASSLSGRYNSPLHF,TGCGCCAGCAGCTTGTCAGGGAGATATAATTCACCCCTCCACTTT
TRBV4-3,TRBJ2-4,.,few,CASSQDLQASNIQYF,TGCGCCAGCAGCCAAGATTTACAGGCTAGCAACATTCAGTACTTC
TRBV25-1,TRBJ2-2,.,few,CASVAGQNTGELFF,TGTGCCAGCGTGGCCGGTCAGAACACCGGGGAGCTGTTTTTT
TRBV28,TRBJ2-7,.,.,CASSLGGIISYEQYF,TGTGCCAGCAGTTTAGGCGGGATCATATCCTACGAGCAGTACTTC
TRBV20-1,TRBJ2-1,TRBD2,many,CSAPRTSGGYNEQFF,TGCAGTGCTCCTAGGACTAGCGGGGGGTACAATGAGCAGTTCTTC
TRBV11-1,TRBJ2-3,TRBD2,many,CASSLRSKTSGRGTDTQYF,TGTGCCAGCAGCTTACGCAGCAAGACTAGCGGGAGAGGTACAGATACGCAGTATTTT
TRBV28,TRBJ1-3,.,few,CASSKRIYSGNTIYF,TGTGCCAGCAGTAAAAGGATTTACTCTGGAAACACCATATATTTT
TRBV12-3/TRBV12-4,TRBJ1-5,TRBD1,many,CASRWSGGGNQPQHF,TGTGCCAGCAGATGGTCAGGGGGCGGCAATCAGCCCCAGCATTTT
TRBV12-3/TRBV12-4,TRBJ2-3,.,many,CASSLVNRADTQYF,TGTGCCAGCAGCTTAGTAAATCGGGCAGATACGCAGTATTTT
TRBV20-1,TRBJ1-2,.,many,CSALFQPNYGYTF,TGCAGTGCCCTCTTCCAGCCAAACTATGGCTACACCTTC
TRBV12-3/TRBV12-4,TRBJ2-3,.,many,CASSFSVDTQYF,TGTGCCAGCAGTTTTTCGGTAGATACGCAGTATTTT
TRBV7-3,TRBJ2-5,TRBD1,many,CASSNRGHQETQYF,TGTGCCAGCAGCAACAGGGGCCACCAAGAGACCCAGTACTTC
TRBV5-6,TRBJ1-5,.,many,CASSFLLCRPQHF,TGTGCCAGCAGCTTTTTACTCTGTCGGCCCCAGCATTTT
TRBV20-1,TRBJ2-2,.,many,CSARVTPRLTTGELFF,TGCAGTGCTAGAGTCACCCCTCGGCTAACCACCGGGGAGCTGTTTTTT
TRBV25-1,TRBJ1-2,TRBD1,many,CASSEPVGQGGYGYTF,TGTGCCAGCAGTGAACCGGTCGGACAGGGTGGCTATGGCTACACCTTC
TRBV18,TRBJ2-4,TRBD1,many,CASSVGQPKNIQYF,TGTGCCAGCTCAGTGGGACAGCCTAAAAACATTCAGTACTTC
TRBV25-1,TRBJ1-1,.,few,CASSDLGGAFF,TGTGCCAGCAGTGACCTCGGGGGGGCTTTCTTT
TRBV7-9,TRBJ1-1,TRBD1,few,CASSTHRGRDTEAFF,TGTGCCAGCAGCACGCACAGGGGGCGAGACACTGAAGCTTTCTTT
TRBV4-3,TRBJ2-5,.,many,CASSQEGRGQETQYF,TGCGCCAGCAGCCAAGAAGGCAGAGGCCAAGAGACCCAGTACTTC
TRBV5-6,TRBJ2-7,.,.,CASGPGHSTYEQYF,TGTGCCAGCGGCCCGGGGCACTCCACCTACGAGCAGTACTTC
TRBV5-1,TRBJ1-4,.,many,CASSRDATNEKLFF,TGCGCCAGCAGCAGAGATGCAACTAATGAAAAACTGTTTTTT
TRBV9,TRBJ2-5,TRBD2,many,CASSRSGGVQETQYF,TGTGCCAGCAGCCGTAGCGGGGGGGTACAAGAGACCCAGTACTTC
TRBV28,TRBJ2-4,.,many,CASSLTGTETKNIQYF,TGTGCCAGCAGTTTAACGGGGACGGAAACTAAAAACATTCAGTACTTC
TRBV6-1,TRBJ2-2,TRBD1,many,CASPPGQGGTGELFF,TGTGCCAGTCCACCGGGACAGGGAGGTACCGGGGAGCTGTTTTTT
TRBV11-2,TRBJ2-7,TRBD2,many,CASSYGTSYEQYF,TGTGCCAGCAGCTACGGGACTAGCTACGAGCAGTACTTC
TRBV20-1,TRBJ2-7,.,few,CRTSPSAYEQYF,TGCAGGACCTCTCCTAGCGCATACGAGCAGTACTTC
TRBV7-2,TRBJ2-7,TRBD2,many,CASSLVTSGSLSYEQYF,TGTGCCAGCAGCTTAGTAACTAGCGGGAGTTTATCCTACGAGCAGTACTTC
TRBV6-1,TRBJ2-7,.,many,CASSARREQYF,TGTGCCAGCAGTGCTAGGCGCGAGCAGTACTTC
TRBV7-2,TRBJ2-1,TRBD2,.,CASSTASGGFYEQFF,TGTGCCAGCAGCACCGCTAGCGGGGGTTTCTATGAGCAGTTCTTC
TRBV29-1,TRBJ1-2,.,many,CSVVVGGYGYTF,TGCAGCGTTGTTGTGGGGGGCTATGGCTACACCTTC
TRBV27,TRBJ1-1,.,many,CASSLSRMNTEAFF,TGTGCCAGCAGTTTGAGCAGGATGAACACTGAAGCTTTCTTT
TRBV20-1,TRBJ2-3,.,many,CSARFPGDTQYF,TGCAGTGCTAGATTCCCCGGGGATACGCAGTATTTT
TRBV3-1,TRBJ2-1,TRBD2,few,CASSQYALAGPRFF,TGTGCCAGCAGCCAATATGCACTAGCGGGGCCAAGGTTCTTC
TRBV7-2,TRBJ2-4,.,many,CASSLAGGGLAKNIQYF,TGTGCCAGCAGCTTAGCAGGAGGGGGGTTAGCCAAAAACATTCAGTACTTC
TRBV27,TRBJ2-1,TRBD2,many,CASRTGLAGHNEQFF,TGTGCCAGCAGGACGGGACTAGCGGGCCACAATGAGCAGTTCTTC
TRBV18,TRBJ2-7,.,many,CASSPLPGVGETYEQYF,TGTGCCAGCTCACCCCTACCAGGGGTGGGGGAAACCTACGAGCAGTACTTC
TRBV28,TRBJ1-5,TRBD1,many,CASSQGSGGRQPQHF,TGTGCCAGCAGTCAAGGGTCAGGGGGCCGGCAGCCCCAGCATTTT
TRBV13,TRBJ1-2,TRBD1,many,CASSSRDRAPYGYTF,TGTGCCAGCAGCAGCCGGGACAGGGCCCCCTATGGCTACACCTTC
TRBV10-3,TRBJ2-7,.,many,CAISEFWGESYEQYF,TGTGCCATCAGTGAGTTTTGGGGGGAGTCCTACGAGCAGTACTTC
TRBV7-8,TRBJ2-1,TRBD1,many,CAGTGNNNEQFF,TGTGCCGGGACAGGGAATAACAATGAGCAGTTCTTC
TRBV12-3/TRBV12-4,TRBJ1-2,.,many,CASSLALQVFF,TGTGCCAGCAGTTTAGCCCTACAGGTCTTCTTC
TRBV28,TRBJ2-6,.,few,CASSSAGPIPNVLTF,TGTGCCAGCAGTTCGGCCGGTCCTATTCCAAACGTCCTGACTTTC
TRBV5-1,TRBJ2-1,.,.,CASSLASTGFNEQFF,TGCGCCAGCAGCTTGGCTAGTACAGGGTTCAATGAGCAGTTCTTC
TRBV12-3/TRBV12-4,TRBJ2-1,TRBD2,many,CASSPGLASHEQFF,TGTGCCAGCAGCCCGGGACTAGCTTCCCATGAGCAGTTCTTC
TRBV6-1,TRBJ2-7,TRBD2,many,CASSELVPGGSDSYEQYF,TGTGCCAGCAGTGAATTGGTTCCGGGCGGGAGTGACTCCTACGAGCAGTACTTC
TRBV2,TRBJ2-7,.,many,CASSVASGLPQGNEQYF,TGTGCCAGCAGTGTAGCCTCGGGCCTCCCTCAGGGGAACGAGCAGTACTTC
TRBV7-2,TRBJ1-3,.,many,CASSEWGDSGNTIYF,TGTGCCAGCAGCGAATGGGGAGACTCTGGAAACACCATATATTTT
TRBV7-2,TRBJ2-1,TRBD2,many,CASSLGTLAGGPDEQFF,TGTGCCAGCAGCTTAGGTACCCTAGCGGGCGGACCGGATGAGCAGTTCTTC
TRBV7-3,TRBJ2-2,.,many,CASSPKGTWRTQGELFF,TGTGCCAGCAGCCCAAAAGGAACCTGGAGAACACAGGGGGAGCTGTTTTTT
TRBV9,TRBJ2-1,TRBD2,many,CASSGLSGGAFYEQFF,TGTGCCAGCAGCGGACTTAGCGGGGGGGCCTTCTATGAGCAGTTCTTC